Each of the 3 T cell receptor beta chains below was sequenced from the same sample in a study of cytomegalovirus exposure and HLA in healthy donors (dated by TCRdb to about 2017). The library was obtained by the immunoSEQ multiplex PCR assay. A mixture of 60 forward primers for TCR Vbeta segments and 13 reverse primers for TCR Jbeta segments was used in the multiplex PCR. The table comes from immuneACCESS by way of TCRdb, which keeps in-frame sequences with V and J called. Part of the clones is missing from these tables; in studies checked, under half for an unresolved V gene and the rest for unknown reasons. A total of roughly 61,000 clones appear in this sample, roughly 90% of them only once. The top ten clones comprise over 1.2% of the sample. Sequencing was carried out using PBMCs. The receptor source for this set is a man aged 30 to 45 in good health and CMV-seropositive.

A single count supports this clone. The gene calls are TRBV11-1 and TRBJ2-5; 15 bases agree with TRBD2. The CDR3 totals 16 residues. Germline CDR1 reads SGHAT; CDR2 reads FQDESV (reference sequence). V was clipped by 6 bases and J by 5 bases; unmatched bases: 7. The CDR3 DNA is TGTGCCAGCAGGTTTGGGACTAGCGGGAGGACGGAGACCCAGTACTTC. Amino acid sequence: CASRFGTSGRTETQYF.

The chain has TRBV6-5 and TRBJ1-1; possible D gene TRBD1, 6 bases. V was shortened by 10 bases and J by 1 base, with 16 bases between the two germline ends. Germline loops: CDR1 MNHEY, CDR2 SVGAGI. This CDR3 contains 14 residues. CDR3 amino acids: CATKATGKNTEAFF. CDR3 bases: TGTGCCACCAAAGCGACAGGAAAGAACACTGAAGCTTTCTTT.

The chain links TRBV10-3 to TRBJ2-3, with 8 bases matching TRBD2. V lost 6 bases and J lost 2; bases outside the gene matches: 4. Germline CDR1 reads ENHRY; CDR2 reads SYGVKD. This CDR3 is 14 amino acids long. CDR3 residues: CAIRAGVDTDTQYF. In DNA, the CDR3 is TGTGCCATCAGAGCGGGAGTTGACACAGATACGCAGTATTTT.